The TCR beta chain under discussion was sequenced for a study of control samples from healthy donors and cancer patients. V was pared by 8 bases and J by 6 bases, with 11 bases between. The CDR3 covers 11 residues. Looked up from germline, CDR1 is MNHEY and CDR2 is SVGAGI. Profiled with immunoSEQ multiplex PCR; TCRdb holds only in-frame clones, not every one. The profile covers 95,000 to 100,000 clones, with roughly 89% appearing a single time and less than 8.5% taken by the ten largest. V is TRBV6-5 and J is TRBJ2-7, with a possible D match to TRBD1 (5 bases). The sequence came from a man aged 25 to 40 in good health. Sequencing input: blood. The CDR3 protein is CASRQPGEQYV. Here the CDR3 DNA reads TGTGCCAGCCGACAGCCGGGCGAGCAGTACGTC.